The text below deals with one TCR beta chain. As yet, its antigen is unknown. V was clipped by 4 bases and J by 7 bases, with 17 bases between them. The CDR3 runs to 14 residues. CDR1 SGHAT and CDR2 FQDESV come from the germline V gene (reference sequence). Sampling of blood occurred at baseline, cycle 4 day 1, and cycle 7 day 1. These data originate in a study of OX40 agonist ivuxolimab in advanced cancers. In the study overall: Given to patients was ivuxolimab, an agonistic anti-OX40 (CD134) antibody. Patients in dose escalation had liver, melanoma, kidney or head and neck cancers. Overall study findings and caveats: Partial responders at 0.1-3.0 mg/kg showed near-lowest clonal expansion.

Measured with immunoSEQ multiplex PCR; TCRdb has only the in-frame clones, and not every one. The profile shows about 80,000 clones, just under 85% of them singletons. Sample: CD4+ or CD8+ T cells sorted from blood, taken in a trial of the OX40 agonist ivuxolimab. The source is an adult with an advanced solid tumor such as melanoma, head and neck, liver or kidney cancer. The chain couples TRBV11-1 to TRBJ2-7, with a weak D call TRBD1 (6 bases). CDR3 bases: TGTGCCAGCAGCTCCCCCCAGGGGCAGCAAGAGCAGTACTTC. Its protein is CASSSPQGQQEQYF. Together with reference TRBV11-1 and TRBJ2-7, the CDR3 gives the full variable domain: EAEVAQSPRYKITEKSQAVAFWCDPISGHATLYWYRQILGQGPELLVQFQDESVVDDSQLPKDRFSAERLKGVDSTLKIQPAELGDSAMYLCASSSPQGQQEQYFGPGTRLTVT.